Shown below are 10 T cell receptor beta chains from a single sample sequenced in a study of cytomegalovirus exposure and HLA in healthy donors. The PCR used 60 Vbeta and 13 Jbeta primers. The protocol was immunoSEQ multiplex PCR, while the TCRdb copy is restricted to in-frame clones and leaves out a portion. Of about 200,000 clones listed, over 75% are singletons. The source material was PBMCs. These receptors all come from a boy aged 2 to 9 in good health and CMV-seronegative.

The chain uses TRBV6-5 and TRBJ1-1; D gene ambiguous. The CDR3 runs 14 residues. V was pared by 0 bases and J by 6 bases, with 11 bases between. Looked up from germline, CDR1 is MNHEY and CDR2 is SVGAGI. In DNA, the CDR3 is TGTGCCAGCAGTTACTCCTTCAGCGGCGCTGAAGCTTTCTTT. Encoded protein: CASSYSFSGAEAFF.

The rearrangement joins TRBV11-2 to TRBJ2-7; D perhaps matches TRBD2 (6 bases). CDR1 is SGHAT, CDR2 FQNNGV, per germline. V was trimmed by 1 base and J by 0 bases, leaving 10 bases between them. The CDR3 spans 15 residues. CDR3 sequence (DNA): TGTGCCAGCAGCTTAGGTTGGCGGGGCTCCTACGAGCAGTACTTC. It is translated as CASSLGWRGSYEQYF.

This chain uses TRBV6-5 with TRBJ1-2; no definite D call. The germline CDR1 and CDR2 sequences are MNHEY and SVGAGI. Trimming stripped 0 bases from V and 4 bases from J, with 12 bases between. This CDR3 region has 15 residues. In nucleotides, the CDR3 is TGTGCCAGCAGTTACTCCGTCTCGGGAGGCTATGGCTACACCTTC. It specifies CASSYSVSGGYGYTF.

This sequence joins TRBV7-2 and TRBJ2-3; 15 bases agree with TRBD2. The CDR3 has 17 amino acids. The ends lost 5 bases at V and 5 bases at J; junction bases unmatched: 8. Per the germline V gene, CDR1 is SGHTA and CDR2 is FQGNSA. The CDR3 nucleotides read TGTGCCAGCAGCCGGTGGACTAGCGGGGGGGCTCGAGATACGCAGTATTTT. It translates to CASSRWTSGGARDTQYF.

In DNA, the CDR3 is TGTGCCTGGACGACCCGATTACCGGGACTAGCGGGGGAGAGCACAGATACGCAGTATTTT. This codes for CAWTTRLPGLAGESTDTQYF. The rearrangement joins TRBV30 to TRBJ2-3, with 14 bases lining up with TRBD2. This CDR3 has 20 residues. The germline gives CDR1 GTSNPN, CDR2 SVGIG (reference sequence). After removal of 4 bases from V and 0 bases from J, the junction contained 15 bases not matched to a gene.

The J gene is TRBJ1-1, the V gene TRBV6-1; D is uncertain. The CDR3 is 15 residues long. Between the trimmed V and J ends, which lost 0 bases and 4 bases, there was a span of 12 bases. Per germline, CDR1 MNHNS and CDR2 SASEGT. Here the CDR3 DNA reads TGTGCCAGCAGTGAAGCGAGGGCGGCGACCACTGAAGCTTTCTTT. Protein: CASSEARAATTEAFF.

In regard to this clone: Other DNA sequences of this sample code for an identical CDR3. The CDR3: CASSLVGRGNYGYTF. The CDR3 DNA reads as TGTGCCAGCAGCTTAGTGGGGAGGGGAAACTATGGCTACACCTTC. The chain uses TRBV7-2 and TRBJ1-2; tentative D call: TRBD1 (5 bases). CDR3 length: 15 residues. Germline values: CDR1 SGHTA, CDR2 FQGNSA. V was pared by 1 base and J by 2 bases, with 11 bases between.

The chain recombines TRBV5-5 with TRBJ2-1; 8 nucleotides agree with TRBD1. This CDR3 has 16 amino acids. V shed 0 bases and J 5 bases; nucleotides not matched to a gene: 7. Germline V CDR1 and CDR2: SGHKS, YYEKEE (reference sequence). CDR3 residues: CASSLAPDRVHNEQFF. The CDR3 DNA follows: TGTGCCAGCAGCTTGGCCCCGGACAGGGTCCACAATGAGCAGTTCTTC. Complete variable domain (other parts from reference TRBV5-5 and TRBJ2-1): DAGVTQSPTHLIKTRGQQVTLRCSPISGHKSVSWYQQVLGQGPQFIFQYYEKEERGRGNFPDRFSARQFPNYSSELNVNALLLGDSALYLCASSLAPDRVHNEQFFGPGTRLTVL.

The CDR3 region is CASILQGGGTEAFF. The CDR3 region has the DNA TGTGCCAGCATCCTACAGGGGGGGGGCACTGAAGCTTTCTTT. J is TRBJ1-1 and V is TRBV7-9; 8 bases map to TRBD1. CDR3 length: 14 amino acids. The trim removed 7 bases at V and 4 bases at J, leaving 8 bases unmatched. CDR1 is SEHNR and CDR2 is FQNEAQ in the germline V gene (reference sequence).

The DNA for the CDR3 is TGCGCCAGCAGCTTAGGAGGGACAGGGGGCGGTTCACCCCTCCACTTT. It translates to CASSLGGTGGGSPLHF. The V call is TRBV5-1, the J call TRBJ1-6; 12 bases are a match to TRBD1. V dropped 2 bases and J dropped 9; count of bases not matched to a gene: 6. Germline-derived CDR1 and CDR2 are SGHRS and YFSETQ. The CDR3 is made up of 16 amino acids.